This T cell receptor beta chain appears in the sequencing data of a study of OX40 agonist ivuxolimab in advanced cancers. Some background on the complete study: Ivuxolimab, which targeted the costimulatory receptor OX40 (CD134), was an agonistic, fully human IgG2 monoclonal antibody. Intravenous ivuxolimab was administered to patients every 2 weeks at six dose levels: 0.01, 0.1, 0.3, 1.5, 3 and 10 mg/kg. Of the 50 or so patients in dose escalation, about 20 had hepatocellular carcinoma, some 15 had melanoma, 9 had renal cell carcinoma and 9 had head and neck cancer. In the dose-escalation cohort, roughly four fifths of patients were male, and the mean age was roughly 60 years, with a range of roughly 20 to 80. Patients were allowed to have had prior anti-PD-1, anti-PD-L1 or anti-CTLA-4 therapy, and 30% to 50% of the dose-escalation patients had previously received checkpoint inhibitors. Partial responses occurred in three dose-escalation patients: two with cutaneous melanoma and one with hepatocellular carcinoma. Peripheral TCRbeta sequencing aimed to test whether ivuxolimab altered TCR sequence diversity and caused clonal T-cell expansion. The paper describes the monotherapy dose-escalation part (N = 52 patients) of the phase I trial of ivuxolimab.

Findings and caveats that apply to the study as a whole: On average, CD8+ T cells showed more expanded clones than CD4+ T cells after ivuxolimab. Which antigens the clonally expanded peripheral T cells were specific for was not determined. Clonal expansion of both CD4+ and CD8+ blood T cells was observed from baseline to week 6 at doses 0.1 to 3.0 mg/kg. In partial responders in the 0.1-3.0 mg/kg groups, normalized peripheral clonal expansion was found to be among the lowest, especially among CD8+ T cells. Low levels of normalized T-cell clonal expansion were also shown by some nonresponding patients.

For sequencing of the TCRbeta CDR3 region, genomic DNA was extracted from the sorted cells. TCRbeta CDR3 regions were sequenced using the immunoSEQ Assay. Not all clones reach the TCRdb copy of this immuneACCESS table, which keeps in-frame sequences only. Checked studies attribute under half of the gap to unresolved V genes and leave the rest unexplained. The sample includes 130,000 or so clones, with around 93% observed a single time. The ten largest clonotypes hold over 0.15% of the sample. Patients with a history of autoimmune disease or receiving systemic immunosuppression were excluded from the trial. In every dose cohort, peripheral blood was drawn for TCR sequencing at baseline, cycle 4 day 1, and cycle 7 day 1. The samples were taken from a phase I, first-in-human, multicenter, open-label dose-escalation trial of ivuxolimab. Adults with locally advanced or metastatic melanoma, renal cell, hepatocellular, or head and neck squamous cell carcinoma were enrolled in the trial. CD4+ and CD8+ T cells were sorted separately from peripheral blood before TCR sequencing.

To note about this clone: The antigen it binds to is not known. Base qualities are not at hand, and no much larger clone is one base apart.

The sample in question was CD4+ or CD8+ T cells sorted from blood, obtained in a trial of the OX40 agonist ivuxolimab. The clonotype originates from an adult with an advanced solid tumor such as melanoma, head and neck, liver or kidney cancer.

The sequence in DNA is TGTGCCAGCAGCAGTCCCCTAGCGGGAGGGACCGGGGAGCTGTTTTTT. It encodes CASSSPLAGGTGELFF. The chain joins TRBV7-9 to TRBJ2-2; TRBD2 fits 12 bases in the junction. At the junction V is shortened by 5 bases and J by 5 bases; bases outside the gene matches: 6. The germline V gene (reference sequence) sets CDR1 to SEHNR and CDR2 to FQNEAQ. The CDR3 has 16 amino acids, counting the end cysteine and phenylalanine. Only the CDR3 region is kept as DNA, spanning 48 bases read in frame from base 1.